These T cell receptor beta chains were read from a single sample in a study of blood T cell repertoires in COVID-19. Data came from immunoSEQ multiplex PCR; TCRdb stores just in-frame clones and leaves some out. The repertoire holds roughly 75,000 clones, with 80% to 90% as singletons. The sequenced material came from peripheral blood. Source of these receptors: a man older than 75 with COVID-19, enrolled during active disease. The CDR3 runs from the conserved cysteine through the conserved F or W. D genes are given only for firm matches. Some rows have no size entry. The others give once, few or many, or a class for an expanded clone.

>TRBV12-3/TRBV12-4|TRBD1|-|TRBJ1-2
TGTGCCAGCAATTTCCAGGGGGCGGGTGGCTACACCTTC
CASNFQGAGGYTF
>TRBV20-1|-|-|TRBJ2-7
TGCAGTGCTAGTCGGACTCCGATTACCTACGAGCAGTACTTC
CSASRTPITYEQYF
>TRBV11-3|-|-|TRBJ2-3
TGTGCCAGCAGTGGCCTGGGGAGGGGGGTAGATACGCAGTATTTT
CASSGLGRGVDTQYF
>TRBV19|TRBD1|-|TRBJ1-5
TGTGCCAGTAGTACAGGGACAGGGGATAGCAATCAGCCCCAGCATTTT
CASSTGTGDSNQPQHF
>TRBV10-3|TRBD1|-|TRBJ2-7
TGTGCCATCAGTGCGGGACAGGGCTCCTACGAGCAGTACTTC
CAISAGQGSYEQYF
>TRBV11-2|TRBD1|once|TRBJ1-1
TGTGCCAGCAGCTTTGGGACAGGGCGGGCTGAAGCTTTCTTT
CASSFGTGRAEAFF
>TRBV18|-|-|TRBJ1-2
TGTGCCAGCTCACCACGTGCAGAAAACTATGGCTACACCTTC
CASSPRAENYGYTF
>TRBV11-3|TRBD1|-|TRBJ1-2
TGTGCCAGCAGCTTACAGGGGGGACAGGACTTAGGCTATGGCTACACCTTC
CASSLQGGQDLGYGYTF
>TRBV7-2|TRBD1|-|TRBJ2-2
TGTGCCAGCAGCCCTCAGACAGGGAGCACCGGGGAGCTGTTTTTT
CASSPQTGSTGELFF
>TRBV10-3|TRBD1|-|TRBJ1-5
TGTGCCATCAGTGAGCCGGGACAGGGTGCAGGTCAGCCCCAGCATTTT
CAISEPGQGAGQPQHF
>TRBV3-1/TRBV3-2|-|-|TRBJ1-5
TGTGCCAGCAGCCCCGGGAGGGCCCTAAGCAATCAGCCCCAGCATTTT
CASSPGRALSNQPQHF
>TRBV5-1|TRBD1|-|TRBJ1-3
TGCGCCAGCAGCTGGGAACAGGGGGCTGCTGGAAACACCATATATTTT
CASSWEQGAAGNTIYF
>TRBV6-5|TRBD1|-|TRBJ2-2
TGTGCCAGCAGTCCTCAGGGGGTTGACACCGGGGAGCTGTTTTTT
CASSPQGVDTGELFF
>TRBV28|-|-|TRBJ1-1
TGTGCCAGCAGTGTACCCCCCTGGCCCAGGAACACTGAAGCTTTCTTT
CASSVPPWPRNTEAFF
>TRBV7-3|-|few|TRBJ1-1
TGTGCCAGCACCTTCGGACGGGAGAACACTGAAGCTTTCTTT
CASTFGRENTEAFF
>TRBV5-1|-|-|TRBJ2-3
TGCGCCAGCAGCTCAGGCGCAGATACGCAGTATTTT
CASSSGADTQYF
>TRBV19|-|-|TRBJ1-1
TGTGCCAGTGCTAGCTACACTGAAGCTTTCTTT
CASASYTEAFF
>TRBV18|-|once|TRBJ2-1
TGTGCCAGCTCCTCGGGACAAAACAATGAGCAGTTCTTC
CASSSGQNNEQFF
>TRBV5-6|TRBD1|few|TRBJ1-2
TGTGCCAGCAGCCTAGACAGGGGCTATGGCTACACCTTC
CASSLDRGYGYTF
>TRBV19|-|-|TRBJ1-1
TGTGCCAGTAGTATAGTAGCGGGGACTGAAGCTTTCTTT
CASSIVAGTEAFF
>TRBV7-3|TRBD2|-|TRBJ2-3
TGTGCCAGCAGCTTAACTAGCGGGGGCACAGATACGCAGTATTTT
CASSLTSGGTDTQYF
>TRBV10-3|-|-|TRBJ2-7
TGTGCCATCAGTGCTTGGGACAAAGACTACGAGCAGTACTTC
CAISAWDKDYEQYF
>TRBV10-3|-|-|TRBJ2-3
TGTGCCATCAGTGAGCCTCGGGCAGATACGCAGTATTTT
CAISEPRADTQYF
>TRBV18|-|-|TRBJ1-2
TGTGCCAGCTCACCTACGGGGGGCCTCGGCTACACCTTC
CASSPTGGLGYTF
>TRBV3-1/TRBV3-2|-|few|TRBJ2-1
TGTGCCAGCAGCCAAGGGCCGTGGAATGAGCAGTTCTTC
CASSQGPWNEQFF
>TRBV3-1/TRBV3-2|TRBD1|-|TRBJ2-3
TGTGCCAGCAGCCCTGACAGGGACCGAAATACGCAGTATTTT
CASSPDRDRNTQYF
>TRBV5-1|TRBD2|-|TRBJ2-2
TGCGCCAGCAGCCGCGGGGGCACCGGGGAGCTGTTTTTT
CASSRGGTGELFF
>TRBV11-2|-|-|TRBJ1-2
TGTGCCAGCAGCTTAGATCCCCAGGGCCTCGGAGGCTACACCTTC
CASSLDPQGLGGYTF
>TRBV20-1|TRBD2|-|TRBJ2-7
TGCAGTGCTAGTAGGCGGGGGGGCCGGAACGAGCAGTACTTC
CSASRRGGRNEQYF
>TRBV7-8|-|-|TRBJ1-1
TGTGCCAGCACCGATAAAGTTGTCGGGGGGGGGACTGAAGCTTTCTTT
CASTDKVVGGGTEAFF
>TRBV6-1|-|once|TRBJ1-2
TGTGCCAGCAGTGAAGCGAGCAGGGTAGGTGGCTACACCTTC
CASSEASRVGGYTF
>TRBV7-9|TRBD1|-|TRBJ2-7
TGTGCCAGCAGCTTAGACGGGACAGGCTCCTACGAGCAGTACTTC
CASSLDGTGSYEQYF
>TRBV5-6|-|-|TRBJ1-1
TGTGCCAGCAGCTTGAGAGGGAACACTGAAGCTTTCTTT
CASSLRGNTEAFF
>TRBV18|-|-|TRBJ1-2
TGTGCCAGCTCACCACCCTTGAGCTATGGCTACACCTTC
CASSPPLSYGYTF
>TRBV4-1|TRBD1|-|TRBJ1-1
TGCGCCAGCACCCTAGATGGACAGGGCGGGACTGAAGCTTTCTTT
CASTLDGQGGTEAFF
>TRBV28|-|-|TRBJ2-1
TGTGCCAGCAGTCCTTTGGACAGCCTGAGCTCCTACAATGAGCAGTTCTTC
CASSPLDSLSSYNEQFF
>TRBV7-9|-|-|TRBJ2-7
TGTGCCAGCGCAGGCTCCTACGAGCAGTACTTC
CASAGSYEQYF
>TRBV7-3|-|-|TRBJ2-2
TGTGCCAGCAGCTTAGCAGGGTTTTGGACAGATAACACCGGGGAGCTGTTTTTT
CASSLAGFWTDNTGELFF
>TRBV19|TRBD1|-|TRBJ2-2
TGTGCCAGTAGTATCCCTAGGGGACAGGGAACCGGGGAGCTGTTTTTT
CASSIPRGQGTGELFF
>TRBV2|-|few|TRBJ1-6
TGTGCCAGCAGTCTGGGGACTGATAATTCACCCCTCCACTTT
CASSLGTDNSPLHF
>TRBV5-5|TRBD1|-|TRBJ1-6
TGTGCCAGCAGCTTCTCGACAGGGGTTTCACCCCTCCACTTT
CASSFSTGVSPLHF
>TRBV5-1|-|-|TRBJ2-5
TGCGCCAGCAGTTTAGGGTCGACTAACCGGCAAGAGACCCAGTACTTC
CASSLGSTNRQETQYF
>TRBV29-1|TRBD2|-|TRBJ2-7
TGCAGCGTTCGCGGGGGAGCCTACGAGCAGTACTTC
CSVRGGAYEQYF
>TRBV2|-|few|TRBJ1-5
TGTGCCAGCGTCAGCAGGCTCAATCAGCCCCAGCATTTT
CASVSRLNQPQHF
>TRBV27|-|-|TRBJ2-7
TGTGCCAGCAGTTTAAAGTCGGTACAGGACCGAGTCGCCTCCTACGAGCAGTACTTC
CASSLKSVQDRVASYEQYF
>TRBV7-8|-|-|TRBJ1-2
TGTGCCAGCAGCTCAGGACAAAACTATGGCTACACCTTC
CASSSGQNYGYTF
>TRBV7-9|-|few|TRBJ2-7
TGTGCCAGCAGCCCCCCGGACTCGTACGAGCAGTACTTC
CASSPPDSYEQYF
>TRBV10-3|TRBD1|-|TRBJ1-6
TGTGCCATCAGTGATTCAGGACAGGGTCTTTCACCCCTCCACTTT
CAISDSGQGLSPLHF
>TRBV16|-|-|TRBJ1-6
TGTGCCAGCAAGAGGGCAGGTGGCGTGGGTAATTCACCCCTCCACTTT
CASKRAGGVGNSPLHF
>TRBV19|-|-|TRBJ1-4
TGTGCCAGTCAAGGCGGGGGGGGTTCTGAAAAACTGTTTTTT
CASQGGGGSEKLFF
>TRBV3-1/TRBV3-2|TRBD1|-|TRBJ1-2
TGTGCCAGCAGCCGTTGGGACAGGGGCTATGGCTACACCTTC
CASSRWDRGYGYTF
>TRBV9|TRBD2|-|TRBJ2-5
TGTGCCAGCAATCAAGCGGGGGGAGAAGAGACCCAGTACTTC
CASNQAGGEETQYF
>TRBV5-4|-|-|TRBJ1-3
TGTGCCAGCAGCTTGCCACAGCCTGGAAACACCATATATTTT
CASSLPQPGNTIYF
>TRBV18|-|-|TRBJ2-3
TGTGCCAGCTCACCCGCATCGCTATCAGATACGCAGTATTTT
CASSPASLSDTQYF
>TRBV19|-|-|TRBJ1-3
TGTGCCAGTAGTCCACAGAGCTCTGGAAACACCATATATTTT
CASSPQSSGNTIYF
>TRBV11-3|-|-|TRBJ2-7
TGTGCCAGCAGCTCTTCCGGGACACAGACCTACGAGCAGTACTTC
CASSSSGTQTYEQYF
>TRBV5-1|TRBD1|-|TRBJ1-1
TGCGCCAGCAGCCAGGGGGAGACTGAAGCTTTCTTT
CASSQGETEAFF
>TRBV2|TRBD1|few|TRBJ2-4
TGTGCCAGCAGTTCCCGGACAGGGGGGAACATTCAGTACTTC
CASSSRTGGNIQYF